Shown below are 16 T cell receptor beta chains from a single sample sequenced in a study of shared clonotypes between healthy human individuals. This table comes from immunoSEQ multiplex PCR, and its TCRdb copy is limited to in-frame clones, with some not included. This sample yields about 2.3 million clones, of which over 85% are seen a single time; about 0.39% belongs to the top ten. The sample was naive CD4+ T cells from PBMCs. Documented subset: CD45RA+ positively selected. The receptors stem from a man aged 18 to 29 in good health. Some clones in this sample may be carry-over from other donors' samples.

The chain recombines TRBV2 with TRBJ2-7, with 10 bases matching TRBD2. This CDR3 region has 14 residues. CDR1 is SNHLY and CDR2 is FYNNEI in the germline V gene. Trimming took 6 bases from V and 5 from J; bases not matched to a gene: 7. CDR3 protein: CASRVSSGRNEQYF. In DNA form, the CDR3 reads TGTGCCAGCAGGGTTAGTAGCGGGAGGAACGAGCAGTACTTC.

The V gene is TRBV7-2, the J gene TRBJ2-2, with D perhaps matching TRBD1 or TRBD2 (5 bases each). The CDR3 loop spans 14 amino acids. Germline CDR1 SGHTA, CDR2 FQGNSA. V lost 5 bases, J lost 5 bases, and 12 bases lay in between. The CDR3 bases are TGTGCCAGCAGCCGGGACCCTTTAACCGGGGAGCTGTTTTTT. It is translated as CASSRDPLTGELFF.

About this clone: Other DNA sequences in the sample encode the same CDR3. The gene calls are TRBV7-2 and TRBJ2-7, with a weak D call TRBD2 (5 bases). The length of the CDR3 is 13 residues. V lost 3 bases to trimming and J lost 2 bases, with 8 bases between them. In germline, CDR1 is SGHTA, CDR2 FQGNSA. As DNA, the CDR3 is TGTGCCAGCAGCTTGGACTTTACCTACGAGCAGTACTTC. Protein product: CASSLDFTYEQYF.

V usage is TRBV5-1 and J usage is TRBJ2-7; 9 bases match TRBD1. The CDR3 is 14 amino acids. CDR1 and CDR2 from the germline V gene are SGHRS and YFSETQ. The ends lost 4 bases at V and 6 bases at J; junction bases unmatched: 8. The CDR3 reads CASSPGTGFSEQYF. DNA for the CDR3: TGCGCCAGCAGCCCCGGGACAGGGTTCTCCGAGCAGTACTTC. The complete variable domain, with remaining parts taken from reference TRBV5-1 and TRBJ2-7, reads KAGVTQTPRYLIKTRGQQVTLSCSPISGHRSVSWYQQTPGQGLQFLFEYFSETQRNKGNFPGRFSGRQFSNSRSEMNVSTLELGDSALYLCASSPGTGFSEQYFGPGTRLTVT.

The chain uses TRBV19 and TRBJ2-1; 9 bases fit TRBD2. With 0 bases clipped from V and 9 bases from J, the junction kept 6 bases outside the gene matches. The CDR3 loop spans 15 amino acids. CDR1 is LNHDA and CDR2 is SQIVND in the germline V gene (reference sequence). This chain's CDR3 is CASSIDRVAGVEQFF. The DNA of the CDR3 is TGTGCCAGTAGTATAGATCGAGTAGCGGGGGTTGAGCAGTTCTTC.

The chain combines TRBV7-3 with TRBJ2-1, with D unclear. Germline CDR1 and CDR2: SGHTA and FQGTGA. The CDR3 runs to 13 residues. Between the trimmed V and J ends, which lost 3 bases and 4 bases, there was a span of 7 bases. The CDR3 DNA sequence: TGTGCCAGCAGCTTTAGCCAATACAATGAGCAGTTCTTC. Protein product: CASSFSQYNEQFF.

The gene calls are TRBV28 and TRBJ1-1; unclear D gene. The CDR3 covers 15 residues. The V end lost 8 bases, the J end lost 1 base, and 17 bases lay between the germline ends. The germline gives CDR1 MDHEN, CDR2 SYDVKM. The chain's CDR3 is CASHLIRATNTEAFF. In DNA form, the CDR3 reads TGTGCCAGCCACCTAATCCGGGCAACGAACACTGAAGCTTTCTTT.

V gene TRBV4-3 combines with J gene TRBJ2-2, with 12 nucleotides matching TRBD1. The germline CDR1 and CDR2 sequences are LGHNA and YSLEER. The CDR3 is made up of 17 amino acids. Trimming removed 3 bases from V and 7 bases from J; junction bases left unmatched: 9. The CDR3 DNA is TGCGCCAGCAGCCAGGGTCCCGGGACAGGGGGCGGCGGGGAGCTGTTTTTT. Its translation is CASSQGPGTGGGGELFF.

This sequence joins TRBV28 and TRBJ1-2, with 7 bases lining up with TRBD1. The germline V gene has CDR1 MDHEN and CDR2 SYDVKM. After removal of 3 bases from V and 9 bases from J, the junction contained 10 bases not matched to a gene. The CDR3 is 14 amino acids. CDR3: CASSFPQGVRRYTF. The CDR3, as DNA: TGTGCCAGCAGTTTCCCCCAGGGGGTGAGGCGCTACACCTTC.

The chain uses TRBV7-3 and TRBJ1-2; D perhaps matches TRBD1 (6 bases). The CDR3 covers 15 residues. Germline CDR1 is SGHTA and CDR2 is FQGTGA. V dropped 7 bases and J dropped 4 bases, with 19 bases sitting between them. CDR3 sequence (DNA): TGTGCCAGCACCAAAGACAGGCCCGGCTCCTATGGCTACACCTTC. Protein sequence: CASTKDRPGSYGYTF.

The V and J genes are TRBV14 and TRBJ2-4, with D uncertain. V was clipped by 10 bases and J by 1 base, with 8 bases between them. There are 12 residues in the CDR3. Germline V gives CDR1 SGHDN, CDR2 FVKESK. The DNA of the CDR3 is TGTGCCACCTCTGGCGCCAAAAACATTCAGTACTTC. Protein product: CATSGAKNIQYF.

As regards this clone: Other DNA sequences from this sample encode an identical CDR3 as well. This chain links TRBV28 with TRBJ2-1; the match to TRBD2 covers 12 bases. The J segment lost 5 bases and the V segment lost 5 bases, leaving 7 bases of the junction unmatched. Germline lookup yields CDR1 MDHEN and CDR2 SYDVKM. This CDR3 is 16 amino acids long. The CDR3 sequence is CASSPLAGGPHNEQFF. In DNA form, the CDR3 reads TGTGCCAGCAGTCCCCTAGCGGGAGGGCCCCACAATGAGCAGTTCTTC. The full variable domain, in which reference TRBV28 and TRBJ2-1 provide the parts outside the CDR3, is DVKVTQSSRYLVKRTGEKVFLECVQDMDHENMFWYRQDPGLGLRLIYFSYDVKMKEKGDIPEGYSVSREKKERFSLILESASTNQTSMYLCASSPLAGGPHNEQFFGPGTRLTVL.

This chain links TRBV27 with TRBJ2-7; D possibly corresponds to TRBD2 (5 bases). The CDR3 consists of 15 residues. V was cut by 5 bases and J by 2 bases, with 16 bases left in between. Germline CDR1 MNHEY, CDR2 SMNVEV (reference sequence). The CDR3 reads CASSPLWTGTYEQYF. As DNA, the CDR3 is TGTGCCAGCAGTCCCTTATGGACGGGAACCTACGAGCAGTACTTC.

This clone was counted once. The gene calls are TRBV6-1 and TRBJ1-1; D is unresolved. CDR1 is MNHNS, CDR2 SASEGT, per germline. V was cut by 7 bases and J by 5 bases, with 14 bases left in between. The CDR3 consists of 13 residues. The CDR3 region is CASINGLWTEAFF. The DNA of the CDR3 is TGTGCCAGCATTAACGGACTGTGGACTGAAGCTTTCTTT.

For this clone: Other DNA sequences in the same sample also yield this CDR3. The genes are TRBV5-1 and TRBJ1-5; a weak D match, TRBD1 (5 bases). This CDR3 region has 13 residues. Deletions cut 3 bases from V and 5 bases from J, with 9 bases between. The germline V gene has CDR1 SGHRS and CDR2 YFSETQ. This CDR3 is CASSSGGDQPQHF. CDR3 in DNA: TGCGCCAGCAGCTCCGGGGGGGATCAGCCCCAGCATTTT.

This chain uses TRBV7-2 with TRBJ2-7; 9 nucleotides line up with TRBD2. Germline assignment: CDR1 SGHTA and CDR2 FQGNSA. V was clipped by 1 base and J by 5 bases; unmatched bases: 15. The CDR3 is 18 residues long. CDR3 in amino acids: CASSLVGVSGTSSDEQYF. The DNA of the CDR3 is TGTGCCAGCAGCTTAGTTGGGGTCTCCGGGACTAGCAGCGACGAGCAGTACTTC.